This record concerns one TCR beta chain sequence. This clonotype came up a few times. Its antigen specificity is not known. Base qualities are not recorded, but no much larger clone differs from it by a single base. This sample is part of a study of T cells in Graves' hyperthyroidism and ophthalmopathy (dated by TCRdb to about 2019). Notes on the research overall: Peripheral blood samples were taken at the time of initial diagnosis, prior to any treatment. To identify TCR V-J signatures that set the groups apart, the researchers used a discovery cohort of more than 95 patients, made up of roughly 40 with Graves' ophthalmopathy and some 55 with stable Graves' hyperthyroidism. An independent validation cohort of about 20 hyperthyroidism patients and approximately 15 patients who later progressed to ophthalmopathy tested prospective prediction of ophthalmopathy. For training and testing, the 100 or so patients in the discovery cohort were randomly divided in a 7:3 ratio. In addition, the study compared T-cell repertoires in thyroid tissue and in blood from six Graves' hyperthyroidism patients. After blood sampling, hyperthyroidism patients were treated with methimazole at a starting dose of 30 mg daily, and ophthalmopathy patients were treated with high-dose intravenous methylprednisolone. TCR Vbeta CDR3 sequencing of 135 peripheral blood samples (43 ophthalmopathy, under 80 hyperthyroidism and some 17 progressor patients) is reported in the paper. Results and caveats for the whole study, not just this receptor: In validation, the model predicted progression to ophthalmopathy a median of around six months before onset, with approximately 70% sensitivity and 72.22% specificity. Ophthalmopathy was separated from stable hyperthyroidism by a 13 V-J signature model, with about 86% sensitivity and about 81% specificity obtained in cross-validation and 80%/75% obtained in testing. Sample size was not statistically predetermined, and investigators were not blinded to group allocation. Blood samples also contained most of the expanded thyroid clonotypes (frequency above 0.001), which suggests that blood repertoires may reflect thyroid immune responses.

The cysteine opens and the phenylalanine closes a CDR3 of 14 amino acids. Only the CDR3 DNA stays, 42 bases, in frame from base 1. Ends trimmed: V by 5 bases, J by 5 bases; bases unmatched to a gene: 8. A patient counted as having stable Graves' hyperthyroidism if no progression to ophthalmopathy occurred over 18 months of follow-up. The hyperthyroidism patients were between 18 and 65 years old and newly diagnosed, with a disease duration of less than 2 months. Patients with uncontrolled infections, other autoimmune diseases, pregnancy or lactation were excluded. Diagnoses were established on the basis of clinical symptoms, serum thyroxine and TRAb, thyroid ultrasound, and orbital computed tomography. PBMCs were isolated from 8 to 10 ml of fresh peripheral blood by Ficoll-Paque density gradient centrifugation. Total RNA was extracted with Trizol reagent, and quality was checked on an Agilent 2100 Bioanalyzer.

TCR beta CDR3 regions were amplified from RNA transcripts. A first-round RT-PCR of the TCR CDR3 used the HTBI primer set with the Qiagen OneStep RT-PCR kit. Libraries were constructed in a second round of multiplex PCR, after which size selection and purification were performed. The libraries were sequenced on an Illumina HiSeq2000 using paired-end 100 bp reads. On the authors' methods: Raw data were processed with SOAPnuke, discarding reads with adapters, uncalled bases, mean Phred below 15, or no exact constant-primer or identifier match. High-quality paired reads were merged using COPE v1.2.5, and each unique nucleotide sequence was defined as a clonotype. Clonotypes were aligned to IMGT TRBV, TRBD and TRBJ reference segments using MiTCR v1.1. Analysis was restricted to V-J combinations with a frequency above 0.0001, which covered 98% to 99.2% of repertoires. The TCS score was defined as F50 (clonal expansion) divided by E x V (chaos), with BLOSUM62-based TCRdist calculated between CDR3 peptides within each V-J. Welch's t-statistics and random forest reduced 500 to 550 V-J features to roughly 13, which were used in a naive Bayes classifier (R e1071). The public reads were reanalyzed by TCRdb: fastp trimming at Q25, MiXCR alignment, in-frame beta chains only. Rows with one shared CDR3 protein collapse into an entry with the most common genes and DNA. Here the V and J calls rest on TCRdb's processing, not on the authors' analysis. The sample contains under 400,000 distinct CDR3 sequences, around 13% of them found a single time. Roughly 9.6% of the sample belongs to the ten largest clones.

The chain uses TRBV12-3 or TRBV12-4 and TRBJ2-5, with 7 middle bases fitting TRBD1. The source material was blood. This TCR derives from an older woman with Graves' hyperthyroidism. The nucleotide sequence reads TGTGCCAGCAGTACACAGGGGCGCGGGGAGACCCAGTACTTC. Its coded protein is CASSTQGRGETQYF.